This T cell receptor beta chain stems from a study of blood T cell repertoires in COVID-19. Whole-study context: Both acute and convalescent COVID-19 samples were obtained from the United States, Italy and Spain. The cDNA or gDNA used as material had been derived from T cells, B-cell-depleted T cells, or PBMCs.

Individuals aged about 18 to 95 years were recruited from about two dozen US areas. The authors' processing: Reference gene primers were amplified, and this amplification served to estimate nucleated cell counts. The repertoire was sequenced with immunoSEQ multiplex PCR; TCRdb's copy has only in-frame clones and lacks some. Clone size and V and J calls were adopted from that table, with D and trimming inferred from the DNA. Of 200,000 to 250,000 clones detected, around 82% appear once; the ten largest clones hold approximately 5%. This clone came up once. The ends were cut back, 5 bases at V and 5 bases at J, with 12 bases in the middle. This CDR3 is built from 13 residues. Germline values: CDR1 LGHDT, CDR2 YNNKEL (reference sequence).

This TCR was recovered from a woman aged 45-60 years who had been exposed to COVID-19. Sequenced material: PBMCs or T cells enriched from blood (not recorded which). The V gene is TRBV3-1 (or the pseudogene TRBV3-2), the J gene TRBJ1-1; TRBD1 is a possible D gene (5 bases). CDR3 residues: CASSSKEGTEAFF. Here the CDR3 DNA reads TGTGCCAGCAGCTCAAAGGAGGGGACTGAAGCTTTCTTT.